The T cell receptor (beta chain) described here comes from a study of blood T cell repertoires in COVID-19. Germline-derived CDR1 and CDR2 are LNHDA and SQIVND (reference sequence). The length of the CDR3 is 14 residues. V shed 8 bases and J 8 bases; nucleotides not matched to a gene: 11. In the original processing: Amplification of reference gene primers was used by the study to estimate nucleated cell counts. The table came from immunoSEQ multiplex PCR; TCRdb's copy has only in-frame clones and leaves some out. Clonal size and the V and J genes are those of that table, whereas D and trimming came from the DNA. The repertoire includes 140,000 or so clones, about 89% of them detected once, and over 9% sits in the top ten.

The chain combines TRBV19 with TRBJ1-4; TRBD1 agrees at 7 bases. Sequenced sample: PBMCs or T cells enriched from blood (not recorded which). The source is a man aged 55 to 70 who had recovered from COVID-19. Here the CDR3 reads CASCTGDSREKLFF. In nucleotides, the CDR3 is TGTGCCAGTTGCACAGGGGACTCGAGGGAAAAACTGTTTTTT.